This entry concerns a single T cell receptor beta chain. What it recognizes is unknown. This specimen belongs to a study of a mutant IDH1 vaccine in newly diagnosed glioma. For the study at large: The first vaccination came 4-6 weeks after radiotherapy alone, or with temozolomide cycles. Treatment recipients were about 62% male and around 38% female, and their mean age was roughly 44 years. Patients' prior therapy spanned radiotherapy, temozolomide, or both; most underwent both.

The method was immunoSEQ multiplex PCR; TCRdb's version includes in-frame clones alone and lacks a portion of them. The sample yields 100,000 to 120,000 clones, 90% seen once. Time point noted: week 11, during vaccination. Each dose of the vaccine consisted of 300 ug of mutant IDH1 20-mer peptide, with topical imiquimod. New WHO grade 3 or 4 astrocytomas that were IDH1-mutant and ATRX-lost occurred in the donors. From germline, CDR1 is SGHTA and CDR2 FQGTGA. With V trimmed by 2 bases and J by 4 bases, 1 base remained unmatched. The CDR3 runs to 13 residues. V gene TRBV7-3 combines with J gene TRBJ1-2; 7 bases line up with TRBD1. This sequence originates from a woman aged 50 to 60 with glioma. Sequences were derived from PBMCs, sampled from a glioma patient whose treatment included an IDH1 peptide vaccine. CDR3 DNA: TGTGCCAGCAGCTTAGGGACAGCCTATGGCTACACCTTC. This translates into CASSLGTAYGYTF.